This TCR beta chain stems from a study of T cells after yellow fever vaccination (dated 2019 in TCRdb). About the study as a whole: Libraries from fractions with low cell numbers were prepared with the SMART-Seq v4 Ultra Low Input RNA kit. Blood was collected at multiple timepoints before and after primary and secondary immunization, and bulk PBMC replicates and cell subsets were isolated. Two healthy male donors made up the cohort, one aged 18 to 29 years and the other aged 30 to 40 years. Bulk TCR alpha and beta repertoires were sequenced longitudinally to track T-cell clones before and after primary and booster YFV17D yellow fever vaccination. The paper as a whole reports these results and caveats: The secondary T-cell response was found to be weaker but faster than the primary response, with a peak reached on day 5 rather than on day 15. A small share of clonotypes was detected in both CD4 and CD8 compartments, with the overlap likely arising from convergent recombination. Only a couple of donors were included in the study, so the extent to which the findings can be generalized is limited. After the booster, most of the clones that had expanded following primary vaccination were detected again (96% of CD4 and 88% of CD8), which suggests that memory was broadly maintained. Computational filtering was required because FACS-sorted repertoires could contain abundant contaminating clonotypes from the bulk population.

This clonotype was detected a few times. The antigen this receptor binds is unknown. The record has no base qualities; no much larger clone is one base away. TCRdb lists the instrument as Illumina NovaSeq 6000. TCR cDNA was synthesized by 5'RACE template switching, through which a universal primer site and unique molecular identifiers were introduced. Priming for cDNA synthesis came from both the TCR alpha and TCR beta constant segments. Libraries were amplified in two PCR steps, with sample barcodes and sequencing adapters added in the second step. Libraries were sequenced on Illumina HiSeq 2500 (2x100 bp) or NovaSeq (2x150 bp). Processing in the source paper ran as follows. MIGEC was used to demultiplex reads and collapse the reads into UMI consensus sequences, and MiXCR was used for V(D)J alignment. Vaccine-responding clonotypes were identified with edgeR using replicate PBMC samples, with FDR below 0.01 and a log2 fold change above 5 up to day 15 being required. CD4 or CD8 identity was assigned to each bulk clonotype according to whether the clonotype was present at higher abundance in the sequenced CD4 repertoire or the sequenced CD8 repertoire. TCRdb redid the processing of the public reads, applying fastp at Q25 and MiXCR, and retained in-frame beta chains. Merged by CDR3 protein, the rows form single entries marked with the most common genes and DNA. TCRdb, rather than the study authors, made the V and J calls. Across this sample there are about 320,000 distinct CDR3 sequences, with around 4.4% seen only once. The ten largest clonotypes hold around 19% of the sample.

The treatment or condition label on this specimen signifies: live attenuated yellow fever vaccine strain. At each blood-draw timepoint, two biological replicates of bulk PBMCs were obtained. PBMCs were isolated from peripheral blood using a standard Ficoll-Paque protocol. RNA was extracted with TriZol from bulk PBMCs, CD4 and CD8 fractions, and dextramer-positive and dextramer-negative fractions. The starting material was PBMCs, obtained 15 days after the yellow fever booster vaccination. This receptor was obtained from a man between 18 and 29 years old who received the YFV17D yellow fever vaccine.

The nucleotide sequence is given as TGTGCCAGCAGTTCCATTAGGGACTCTGGGGCCAACGTCCTGACTTTC. This yields the protein CASSSIRDSGANVLTF. This receptor chain uses TRBV6-5 and TRBJ2-6; a confident D gene designation cannot be given. Trimming takes 4 bases from V and 0 bases from J, and the germline ends sit 10 bases apart. Looking up the germline V gene yields CDR1 MNHEY and CDR2 SVGAGI. The CDR3 runs 16 amino acids, cysteine and phenylalanine included. The entry retains the CDR3 DNA only, 48 bases that are in frame from base 1.